This entry concerns a single T cell receptor beta chain. No antigen is known for it. The data stem from a study of blood T cells in healthy people across ages. Study-wide results and limits: When set beside aged donors, long-lived donors presented more naive CD4+ cells and higher diversity.

Then a second PCR, running about 6 to 11 cycles, was carried out with a sample-barcoded 5' primer and a J-beta primer mix. Every sample returned 2.5 million or more CDR3-containing paired-end reads. TCRdb ran MiXCR on the 5' RACE reads and lists one entry per CDR3 protein. The table shows more than 650,000 distinct CDR3 sequences, with roughly 50% occurring only once. Trimming took 0 bases from V and 6 from J, leaving 7 bases between them. Germline lookup yields CDR1 SGDLS and CDR2 YYNGEE. This CDR3 has 12 residues. Every donor provided around 9.5 milliliters of peripheral blood. Samples each yielded at least 6 micrograms of total RNA.

This chain uses TRBV9 with TRBJ2-7, with D possibly matching TRBD2 (5 bases). Specimen: blood. This TCR was recovered from a man older than 75 in good health. The CDR3 reads CASSVGAGEQYF. CDR3 bases: TGTGCCAGCAGCGTAGGGGCGGGCGAGCAGTACTTC. Using reference TRBV9 and TRBJ2-7 for the parts outside the CDR3, the full variable domain is DSGVTQTPKHLITATGQRVTLRCSPRSGDLSVYWYQQSLDQGLQFLIQYYNGEERAKGNILERFSAQQFPDLHSELNLSSLELGDSALYFCASSVGAGEQYFGPGTRLTVT.